Each of the 23 T cell receptor beta chains below was sequenced from the same sample in a study of blood T cells in healthy people across ages. Next came a second PCR, run for about 7 to 12 cycles, which used a sample-barcoded 5' primer along with a J-beta primer mix. One entry per CDR3 protein, called by TCRdb with MiXCR from the 5' RACE reads. The table includes approximately 830,000 distinct CDR3 sequences, under 80% detected once. The source material was blood. Receptors were obtained from a young man in good health.

This chain uses TRBV28 with TRBJ2-3, with D unresolved. This CDR3 spans 11 amino acids. Trimming pared 9 bases from V and 10 bases from J, leaving 14 bases between. Per germline, CDR1 MDHEN and CDR2 SYDVKM. The CDR3, as DNA: TGTGCCAGTATGGGTGGGCAGGCGCAGTATTTT. It specifies CASMGGQAQYF. Looking up the rest from reference TRBV28 and TRBJ2-3 gives the full variable domain: DVKVTQSSRYLVKRTGEKVFLECVQDMDHENMFWYRQDPGLGLRLIYFSYDVKMKEKGDIPEGYSVSREKKERFSLILESASTNQTSMYLCASMGGQAQYFGPGTRLTVL.

The rearrangement links TRBV7-3 to TRBJ1-1; D might be TRBD1 (6 bases). Trimming pared 5 bases from V and 4 bases from J, leaving 17 bases between. This CDR3 has 15 residues. Germline V gene lookup returns CDR1 SGHTA and CDR2 FQGTGA. The CDR3 bases are TGTGCCAGCAGCCTGACCGGGACAAGGGGCACTGAAGCTTTCTTT. Protein sequence: CASSLTGTRGTEAFF.

The chain couples TRBV18 to TRBJ1-6, with TRBD1 matching 7 bases. Germline CDR1 KGHSH, CDR2 LQKENI. V dropped 5 bases and J dropped 2; count of bases not matched to a gene: 6. The CDR3 loop spans 16 amino acids. CDR3 DNA sequence: TGTGCCAGCTCAGCAGTAGGGGGCACCTATAATTCACCCCTCCACTTT. This sequence encodes CASSAVGGTYNSPLHF.

The V and J genes are TRBV7-3 and TRBJ2-6; TRBD1 agrees at 9 bases. V lost 1 base and J lost 3; bases outside the gene matches: 10. Germline V CDR1 and CDR2: SGHTA, FQGTGA. CDR3 length equals 19 residues. The CDR3 bases are TGTGCCAGCAGCTTAAGGGGGGGACAGGGCCTCGGTGGGGCCAACGTCCTGACTTTC. This translates into CASSLRGGQGLGGANVLTF.

This clonotype has just a few counts. The chain has TRBV20-1 and TRBJ2-6, with D perhaps matching TRBD1 (5 bases). V shed 5 bases and J shed 1 base, with 18 bases lying between them. Germline V gene sequence: CDR1 DFQATT, CDR2 SNEGSKA (reference sequence). CDR3 length: 17 residues. The CDR3 region is CSASPIPDTSGANVLTF. The CDR3 DNA follows: TGCAGTGCTTCCCCAATTCCGGACACTTCTGGGGCCAACGTCCTGACTTTC.

V is TRBV29-1 and J is TRBJ1-1, with D unresolved. Germline values: CDR1 SQVTM, CDR2 ANQGSEA. There are 14 residues in the CDR3. V gave up 5 bases and J gave up 0 bases, with 13 bases separating them. CDR3 loop: CSVSTMGVNTEAFF. The CDR3 DNA is TGCAGCGTTTCAACCATGGGAGTGAACACTGAAGCTTTCTTT.

The chain is built from TRBV19 and TRBJ1-5; D is ambiguous. Between the trimmed V and J ends, which lost 0 bases and 4 bases, there was a span of 10 bases. CDR3 length equals 15 residues. CDR1 and CDR2 (germline): LNHDA, SQIVND (reference sequence). The CDR3 sequence is CASSIDPGTNQPQHF. The CDR3 DNA reads TGTGCCAGTAGTATAGATCCGGGCACAAATCAGCCCCAGCATTTT.

V gene TRBV3-1 combines with J gene TRBJ1-2; D remains unclear. This CDR3 is 13 amino acids long. The germline gives CDR1 LGHDT, CDR2 YNNKEL (reference sequence). V was pared by 3 bases and J by 7 bases, with 12 bases between. The CDR3 sequence is CASSHLGSGGYTF. CDR3 sequence (DNA): TGTGCCAGCAGCCACTTAGGAAGTGGTGGCTACACCTTC.

The chain is built from TRBV25-1 and TRBJ2-6; D call uncertain. The CDR3 covers 13 residues. From germline, CDR1 is MGHDK and CDR2 SYGVNS. The V end was cut by 8 bases, the J end by 4 bases, with 9 bases between. The CDR3 loop is CASQDVGANVLTF. The CDR3 bases are TGTGCCAGCCAGGATGTGGGGGCCAACGTCCTGACTTTC.

This clonotype has just a few counts. The J gene is TRBJ1-2, the V gene TRBV7-9; D unclear. Germline V gene lookup returns CDR1 SEHNR and CDR2 FQNEAQ (reference sequence). CDR3 size: 14 residues. V lost 3 bases, J lost 4 bases, and 12 bases lay in between. CDR3 nucleotide sequence: TGTGCCAGCAGCTTCCGTAGTGGGGTCTATGGCTACACCTTC. Translation gives CASSFRSGVYGYTF. Looking up the rest from reference TRBV7-9 and TRBJ1-2 gives the full variable domain: DTGVSQNPRHKITKRGQNVTFRCDPISEHNRLYWYRQTLGQGPEFLTYFQNEAQLEKSRLLSDRFSAERPKGSFSTLEIQRTEQGDSAMYLCASSFRSGVYGYTFGSGTRLTVV.

The rearrangement joins TRBV6-2 or TRBV6-3 to TRBJ2-2, with TRBD1 matching over 8 bases. This CDR3 is 16 amino acids long. Per germline, CDR1 MNHEY and CDR2 SVGEGT. V lost 2 bases and J lost 7; bases outside the gene matches: 9. The CDR3 bases are TGTGCCAGCAGTTACGGGCAGGGGGCGGATGGCGGGGAGCTGTTTTTT. It encodes CASSYGQGADGGELFF.

The rearrangement uses TRBV12-3 or TRBV12-4 and TRBJ2-3; 13 bases are a match to TRBD2. The ends lost 3 bases at V and 5 bases at J; junction bases unmatched: 5. The CDR3 runs 16 residues. CDR3 bases: TGTGCCAGCAGTTTCGGGACTAGCGGGGCAGGAGATACGCAGTATTTT. Residues: CASSFGTSGAGDTQYF.

As DNA, the CDR3 is TGTGCCAGCAGTTTATCGGGGGGTCTGCGCACTGAAGCTTTCTTT. Translating gives CASSLSGGLRTEAFF. The chain combines TRBV12-3 or TRBV12-4 with TRBJ1-1, with TRBD1 as a possible D gene (5 bases). Trimming cost V 2 bases and J 4 bases, with 14 bases left between them. The CDR3 runs 15 residues.

This clonotype was observed once. The V and J genes are TRBV29-1 and TRBJ2-7; 8 nucleotides match TRBD1. Trimming took 4 bases from V and 6 from J; bases not matched to a gene: 2. This CDR3 comprises 11 residues. The germline gives CDR1 SQVTM, CDR2 ANQGSEA. DNA of the CDR3: TGCAGCGTTGGGGGACAGGCCGAGCAGTACTTC. Protein sequence: CSVGGQAEQYF.

This clonotype has more than one count but fewer than ten. This chain joins TRBV6-6 and TRBJ1-6; D is unresolved. V dropped 3 bases and J dropped 7 bases, with 7 bases sitting between them. Germline CDR1 reads MNHNY; CDR2 reads SVGAGI (reference sequence). The CDR3 totals 13 residues. CDR3 sequence: CASSYSPNSPLHF. As DNA, the CDR3 is TGTGCCAGCAGTTATTCCCCCAATTCACCCCTCCACTTT.

J is TRBJ2-4 and V is TRBV7-2, with D maybe TRBD1 (5 bases). In germline, CDR1 is SGHTA, CDR2 FQGNSA. This CDR3 has 14 amino acids. V was clipped by 5 bases and J by 4 bases, with 12 bases between them. The CDR3 DNA follows: TGTGCCAGCAGCCCATCCGGACAAAAAAACATTCAGTACTTC. Translation gives CASSPSGQKNIQYF.

Details on this clonotype: At one end, the junction sequence differs from germline, possibly due to a read error. The V gene is TRBV6-5, the J gene TRBJ2-5; 13 bases match TRBD2. Germline lookup yields CDR1 MNHEY and CDR2 SVGAGI. The CDR3 loop spans 15 amino acids. The CDR3 loop reads CASSHGTSGAREQYF. Written as DNA, the CDR3 is TGTGCCAGCAGTCACGGGACTAGCGGGGCCCGTGAGCAGTACTTT.

J is TRBJ1-2 and V is TRBV12-3 or TRBV12-4, with 7 bases that match TRBD1. The CDR3 sequence is 16 residues long. Trimming took 2 bases from V and 1 from J; bases not matched to a gene: 7. The CDR3 bases are TGTGCCAGCAGTTTAAGGACAGGAGCGAATAACTATGGCTACACCTTC. Encoded protein: CASSLRTGANNYGYTF.

This clonotype was recorded a few times. This chain links TRBV20-1 with TRBJ2-1; a weak D match, TRBD1 (7 bases). Germline V gene sequence: CDR1 DFQATT, CDR2 SNEGSKA (reference sequence). The CDR3 spans 15 residues. Between the trimmed V and J ends, which lost 0 bases and 5 bases, there was a span of 14 bases. The CDR3 DNA reads TGCAGTGCTAGAGAGGCAGGGGGGCCTCACAATGAGCAGTTCTTC. This gives the protein CSAREAGGPHNEQFF.

The chain carries TRBV27 and TRBJ1-1; D perhaps matches TRBD1 (5 bases). Trimming left V 6 bases short and J 1 base short, with 9 bases between. Germline values: CDR1 MNHEY, CDR2 SMNVEV (reference sequence). There are 13 residues in the CDR3. The CDR3 region has the DNA TGTGCCAGCAGGCTGACAGAGAACACTGAAGCTTTCTTT. It encodes CASRLTENTEAFF.

This clonotype showed up many times. The chain uses TRBV7-2 and TRBJ2-7; no firm D call. The CDR3 is 12 residues long. The germline gives CDR1 SGHTA, CDR2 FQGNSA. Trimming pared 2 bases from V and 7 bases from J, leaving 9 bases between. The CDR3 sequence: CASSLWGWEQYF. DNA of the CDR3: TGTGCCAGCAGCTTATGGGGTTGGGAGCAGTACTTC.

Here the CDR3 DNA reads TGTGCCAGCAGTTTGCGGGTGCTTTATGGCTACACCTTC. It codes for CASSLRVLYGYTF. The chain uses TRBV12-3 or TRBV12-4 and TRBJ1-2; D is unresolved. V was pared by 3 bases and J by 5 bases, with 10 bases between. This CDR3 region has 13 residues.

The CDR3: CASTDSGQPQHF. The CDR3 DNA sequence: TGTGCCAGCACCGACAGTGGGCAGCCCCAGCATTTT. This chain joins TRBV6-2 or TRBV6-3 and TRBJ1-5, with a weak D call TRBD1 (5 bases). CDR1 is MNHEY, CDR2 SVGEGT, per germline. The CDR3 runs 12 residues. Trimming removed 7 bases from V and 7 bases from J, with 11 bases in between.